Sequencing of this T cell receptor beta chain was carried out in a study of cytomegalovirus exposure and HLA in healthy donors. Study results and caveats: The authors later linked a missense DCLRE1C variant to TCR beta V- and J-gene trimming.

A remark on this clone: Its target is unknown.

Vbeta (60) and Jbeta (13) primers were used in the PCR. Produced via immunoSEQ multiplex PCR; TCRdb's table is partial and in-frame only. The sample contains under 100,000 clones, around 81% of which appear only once. The germline gives CDR1 ENHRY, CDR2 SYGVKD. This CDR3 is 16 amino acids long. The V end was cut by 10 bases, the J end by 1 base, with 20 bases between. The donors comprised healthy bone marrow donors. V usage is TRBV10-3 and J usage is TRBJ2-1; maybe TRBD2 (6 bases). This clonotype originated in a man aged 18 to 30 in good health and CMV-seropositive. The sample consisted of PBMCs. DNA of the CDR3: TGTGCCACGCGGAACCAAGGGACTTCATCCTACAATGAGCAGTTCTTC. This sequence encodes CATRNQGTSSYNEQFF.